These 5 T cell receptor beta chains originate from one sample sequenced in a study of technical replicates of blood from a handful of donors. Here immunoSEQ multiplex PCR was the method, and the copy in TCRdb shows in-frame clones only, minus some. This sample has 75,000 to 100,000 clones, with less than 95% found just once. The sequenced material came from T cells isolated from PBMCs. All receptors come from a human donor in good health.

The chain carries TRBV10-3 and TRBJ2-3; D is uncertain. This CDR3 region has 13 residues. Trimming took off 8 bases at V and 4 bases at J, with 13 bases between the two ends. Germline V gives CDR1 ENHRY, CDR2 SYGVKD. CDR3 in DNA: TGTGCCATCCGGGTTAACGGTTCAGATACGCAGTATTTT. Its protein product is CAIRVNGSDTQYF.

The CDR3 sequence: CASRLPRGGGYTF. CDR3 DNA sequence: TGTGCCAGCCGACTCCCCCGGGGAGGCGGCTACACCTTC. The chain employs TRBV6-5 and TRBJ1-2; D ambiguous. The germline V gene has CDR1 MNHEY and CDR2 SVGAGI. V lost 8 bases to trimming and J lost 8 bases, with 18 bases between them. The CDR3 loop spans 13 amino acids.

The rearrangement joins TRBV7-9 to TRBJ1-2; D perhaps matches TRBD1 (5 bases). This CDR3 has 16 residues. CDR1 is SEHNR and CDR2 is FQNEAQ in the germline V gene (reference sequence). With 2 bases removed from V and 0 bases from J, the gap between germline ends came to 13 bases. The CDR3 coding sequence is TGTGCCAGCAGCTTAACAGGCATGGTAACTAACTATGGCTACACCTTC. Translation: CASSLTGMVTNYGYTF.

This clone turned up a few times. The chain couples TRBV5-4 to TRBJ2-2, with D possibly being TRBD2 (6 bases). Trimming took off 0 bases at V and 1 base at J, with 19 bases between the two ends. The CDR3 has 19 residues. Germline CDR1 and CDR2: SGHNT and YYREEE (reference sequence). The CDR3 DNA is TGTGCCAGCAGCTTGGGTCTCTTGGGGGAGGATTGGAACACCGGGGAGCTGTTTTTT. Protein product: CASSLGLLGEDWNTGELFF.

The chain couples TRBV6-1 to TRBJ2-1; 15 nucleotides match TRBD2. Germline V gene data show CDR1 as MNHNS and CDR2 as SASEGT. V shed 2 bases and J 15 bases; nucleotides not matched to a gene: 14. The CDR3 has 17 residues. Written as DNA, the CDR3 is TGTGCCAGCAGTGAACACGGACAGGGACTAGCGGGAGGTTTTTCGTTCTTC. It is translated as CASSEHGQGLAGGFSFF.